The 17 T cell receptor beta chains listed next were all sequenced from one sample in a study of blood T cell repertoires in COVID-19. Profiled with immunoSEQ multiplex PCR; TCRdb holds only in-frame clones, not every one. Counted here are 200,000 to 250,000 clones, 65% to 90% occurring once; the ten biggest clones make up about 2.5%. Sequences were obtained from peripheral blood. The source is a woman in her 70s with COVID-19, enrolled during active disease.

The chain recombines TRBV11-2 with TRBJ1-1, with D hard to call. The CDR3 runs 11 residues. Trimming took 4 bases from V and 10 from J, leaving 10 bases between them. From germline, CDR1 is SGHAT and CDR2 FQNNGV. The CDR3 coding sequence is TGTGCCAGCAGCTCCCGGGTACGAGCTTTCTTT. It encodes CASSSRVRAFF.

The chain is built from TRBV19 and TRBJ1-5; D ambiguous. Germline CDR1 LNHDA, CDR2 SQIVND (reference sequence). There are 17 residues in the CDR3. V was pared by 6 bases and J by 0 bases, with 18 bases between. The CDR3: CASRAGPHPNSNQPQHF. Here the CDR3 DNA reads TGTGCCAGTAGGGCAGGCCCTCACCCTAATAGCAATCAGCCCCAGCATTTT.

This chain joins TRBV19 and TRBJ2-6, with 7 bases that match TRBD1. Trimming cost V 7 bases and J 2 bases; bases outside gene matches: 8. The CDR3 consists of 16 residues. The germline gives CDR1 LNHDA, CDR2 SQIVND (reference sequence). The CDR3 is CASTQTGSAGANVLTF. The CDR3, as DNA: TGTGCCAGTACCCAGACAGGGAGTGCTGGGGCCAACGTCCTGACTTTC.

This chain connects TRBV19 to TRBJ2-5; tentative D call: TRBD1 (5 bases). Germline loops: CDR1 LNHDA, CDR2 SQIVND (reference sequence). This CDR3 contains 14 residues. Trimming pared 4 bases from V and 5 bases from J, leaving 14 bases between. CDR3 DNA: TGTGCCAGTAGTAACTCCCAGGGTGGCGAGACCCAGTACTTC. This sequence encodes CASSNSQGGETQYF.

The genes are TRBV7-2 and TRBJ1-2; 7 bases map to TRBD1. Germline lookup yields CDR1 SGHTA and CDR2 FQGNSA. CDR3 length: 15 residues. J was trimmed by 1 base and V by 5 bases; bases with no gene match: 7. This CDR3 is CASSRDSALNYGYTF. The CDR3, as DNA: TGTGCCAGCAGCCGGGACAGTGCTCTTAACTATGGCTACACCTTC.

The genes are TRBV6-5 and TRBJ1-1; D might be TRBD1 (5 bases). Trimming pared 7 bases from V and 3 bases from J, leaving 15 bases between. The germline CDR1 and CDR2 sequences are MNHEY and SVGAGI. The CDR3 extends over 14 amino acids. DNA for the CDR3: TGTGCCAGCAATTATCAAGGAGGGGACACTGAAGCTTTCTTT. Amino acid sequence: CASNYQGGDTEAFF.

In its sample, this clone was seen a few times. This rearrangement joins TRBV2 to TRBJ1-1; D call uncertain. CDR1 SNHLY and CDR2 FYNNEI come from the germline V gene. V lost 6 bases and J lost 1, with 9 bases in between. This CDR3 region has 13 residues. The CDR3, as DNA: TGTGCCAGCAGGGCCGACAAGAACACTGAAGCTTTCTTT. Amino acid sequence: CASRADKNTEAFF.

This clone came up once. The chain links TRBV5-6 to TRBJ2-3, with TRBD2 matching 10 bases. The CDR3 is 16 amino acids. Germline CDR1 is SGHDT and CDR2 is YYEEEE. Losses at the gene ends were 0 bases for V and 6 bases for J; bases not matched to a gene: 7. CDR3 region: CASSLGVAGGVDTQYF. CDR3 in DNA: TGTGCCAGCAGCTTGGGGGTAGCGGGAGGAGTGGATACGCAGTATTTT. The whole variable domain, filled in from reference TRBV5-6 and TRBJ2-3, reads DAGVTQSPTHLIKTRGQQVTLRCSPKSGHDTVSWYQQALGQGPQFIFQYYEEEERQRGNFPDRFSGHQFPNYSSELNVNALLLGDSALYLCASSLGVAGGVDTQYFGPGTRLTVL.

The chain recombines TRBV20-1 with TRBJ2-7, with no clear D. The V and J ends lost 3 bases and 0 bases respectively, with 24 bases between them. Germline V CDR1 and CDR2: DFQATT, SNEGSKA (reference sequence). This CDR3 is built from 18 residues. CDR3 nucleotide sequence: TGCAGTGCTAGTGGGTCACCAGAAAGTTCCGCTCTCTCCTACGAGCAGTACTTC. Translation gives CSASGSPESSALSYEQYF.

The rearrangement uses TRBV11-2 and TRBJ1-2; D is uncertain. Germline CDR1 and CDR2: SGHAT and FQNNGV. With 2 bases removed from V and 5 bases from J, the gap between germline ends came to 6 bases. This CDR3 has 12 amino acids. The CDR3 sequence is CASSLNRYGYTF. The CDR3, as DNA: TGTGCCAGCAGCTTAAACAGATATGGCTACACCTTC.

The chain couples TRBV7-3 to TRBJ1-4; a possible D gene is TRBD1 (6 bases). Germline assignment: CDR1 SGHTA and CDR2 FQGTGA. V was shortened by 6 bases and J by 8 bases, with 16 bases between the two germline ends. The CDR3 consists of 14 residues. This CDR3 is CASRKGGVKEKLFF. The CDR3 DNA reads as TGTGCCAGCAGAAAAGGGGGTGTAAAGGAAAAACTGTTTTTT.

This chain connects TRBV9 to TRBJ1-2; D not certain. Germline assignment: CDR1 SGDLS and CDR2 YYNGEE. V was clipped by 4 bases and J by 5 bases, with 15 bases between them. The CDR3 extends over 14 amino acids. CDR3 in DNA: TGTGCCAGCAGCCCCCCCGGAGGCGGGTATGGCTACACCTTC. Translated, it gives CASSPPGGGYGYTF.

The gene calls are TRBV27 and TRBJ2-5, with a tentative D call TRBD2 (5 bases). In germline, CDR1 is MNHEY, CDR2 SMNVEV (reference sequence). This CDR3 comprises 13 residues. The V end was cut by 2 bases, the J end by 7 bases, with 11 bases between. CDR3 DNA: TGTGCCAGCAGTTTAGAGGGCCGGGGGACCCAGTACTTC. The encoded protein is CASSLEGRGTQYF.

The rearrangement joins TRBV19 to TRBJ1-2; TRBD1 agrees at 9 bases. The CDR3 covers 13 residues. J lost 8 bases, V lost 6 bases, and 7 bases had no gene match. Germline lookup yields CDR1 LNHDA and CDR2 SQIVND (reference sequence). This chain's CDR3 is CASSTQGAGGYTF. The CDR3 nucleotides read TGTGCCAGTAGCACACAGGGGGCGGGAGGCTACACCTTC.

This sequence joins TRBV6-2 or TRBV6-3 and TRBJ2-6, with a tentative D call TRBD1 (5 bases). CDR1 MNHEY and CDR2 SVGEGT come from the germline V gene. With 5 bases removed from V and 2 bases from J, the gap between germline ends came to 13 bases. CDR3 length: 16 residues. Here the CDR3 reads CASSPQGLAGANVLTF. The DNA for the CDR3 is TGTGCCAGCAGTCCCCAGGGTCTAGCTGGGGCCAACGTCCTGACTTTC.

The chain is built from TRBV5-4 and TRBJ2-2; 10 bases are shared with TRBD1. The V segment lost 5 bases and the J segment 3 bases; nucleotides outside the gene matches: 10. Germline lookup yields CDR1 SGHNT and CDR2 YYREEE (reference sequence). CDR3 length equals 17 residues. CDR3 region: CASSFPDRGRDTGELFF. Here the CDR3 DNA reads TGTGCCAGCAGTTTCCCTGACAGGGGGCGCGACACCGGGGAGCTGTTTTTT.

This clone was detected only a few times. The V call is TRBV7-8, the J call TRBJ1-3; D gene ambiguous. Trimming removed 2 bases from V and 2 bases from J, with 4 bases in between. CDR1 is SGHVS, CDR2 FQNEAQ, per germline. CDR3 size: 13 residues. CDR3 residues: CASSLTAGNTIYF. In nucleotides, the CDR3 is TGTGCCAGCAGCTTAACGGCTGGAAACACCATATATTTT.